These 25 T cell receptor beta chains came from one sample sequenced in a study of blood T cell repertoires in COVID-19. Measured with immunoSEQ multiplex PCR; TCRdb has only the in-frame clones, and not every one. The table lists hundreds of thousands of clones, around 86% of them singletons, with under 2% in the top ten. The sample comprised PBMCs or T cells enriched from blood (not recorded which). The origin of the receptors is a middle-aged man who had recovered from COVID-19.

This clone was counted a single time. The chain employs TRBV6-4 and TRBJ1-1; TRBD1 might be the D (5 bases). This CDR3 is 15 amino acids long. V shed 7 bases and J shed 4 bases, with 19 bases lying between them. Germline CDR1 MRHNA, CDR2 SNTAGT. Here the CDR3 DNA reads TGTGCCAGCACGGCAAACTGGGGAGGGGCCACTGAAGCTTTCTTT. This gives the protein CASTANWGGATEAFF.

This chain links TRBV18 with TRBJ2-2; D not certain. V gave up 6 bases and J gave up 6 bases, with 17 bases separating them. CDR3 length: 15 amino acids. Germline V gene data show CDR1 as KGHSH and CDR2 as LQKENI. CDR3 residues: CASSPDLLAAGELFF. The CDR3 DNA is TGTGCCAGCTCCCCCGATCTGCTTGCGGCCGGGGAGCTGTTTTTT. The full variable domain, completed using reference TRBV18 and TRBJ2-2, is NAGVMQNPRHLVRRRGQEARLRCSPMKGHSHVYWYRQLPEEGLKFMVYLQKENIIDESGMPKERFSAEFPKEGPSILRIQQVVRGDSAAYFCASSPDLLAAGELFFGEGSRLTVL.

V gene TRBV27 combines with J gene TRBJ2-1; 7 nucleotides match TRBD2. Germline-derived CDR1 and CDR2 are MNHEY and SMNVEV (reference sequence). The ends lost 7 bases at V and 2 bases at J; junction bases unmatched: 8. The CDR3 is 15 residues long. The DNA of the CDR3 is TGTGCCAGCAACCTAGGGGCGGGAGCCTACAATGAGCAGTTCTTC. Translating gives CASNLGAGAYNEQFF.

This clone appeared a single time. The gene calls are TRBV18 and TRBJ1-2, with D possibly being TRBD1 (5 bases). Germline assignment: CDR1 KGHSH and CDR2 LQKENI. V gave up 2 bases and J gave up 2 bases, with 12 bases separating them. This CDR3 is 15 amino acids long. CDR3 region: CASSPGQLTNYGYTF. As DNA, the CDR3 is TGTGCCAGCTCACCAGGACAATTGACCAACTATGGCTACACCTTC.

This chain links TRBV2 with TRBJ2-7, with TRBD1 as a possible D gene (6 bases). Germline-derived CDR1 and CDR2 are SNHLY and FYNNEI. This CDR3 is 11 amino acids long. The V end was cut by 7 bases, the J end by 5 bases, with 9 bases between. The CDR3 here is CASNRVDEQYF. In nucleotides, the CDR3 is TGTGCCAGCAACAGGGTCGACGAGCAGTACTTC.

The chain recombines TRBV27 with TRBJ1-5; D uncertain. The CDR3 extends over 16 amino acids. CDR1 is MNHEY, CDR2 SMNVEV, per germline (reference sequence). Trimming pared 1 base from V and 11 bases from J, leaving 21 bases between. The CDR3 DNA sequence: TGTGCCAGCAGTTTATACGAAGGAGCCCAAGTTCGTGCCCAGCATTTT. Translating gives CASSLYEGAQVRAQHF.

V usage is TRBV7-2 and J usage is TRBJ1-5, with TRBD1 identical over 9 bases. V shed 1 base and J 7 bases; nucleotides not matched to a gene: 2. The germline V gene encodes CDR1 SGHTA and CDR2 FQGNSA. This CDR3 is built from 14 residues. The CDR3, as DNA: TGTGCCAGCAGCTTAGTGACAGGGGGGCAGCCCCAGCATTTT. It yields the protein CASSLVTGGQPQHF.

V is TRBV7-3 and J is TRBJ2-3, with 16 bases aligning to TRBD2. Trimming removed 4 bases from V and 1 base from J; junction bases left unmatched: 8. Germline assignment: CDR1 SGHTA and CDR2 FQGTGA. The CDR3 is 19 amino acids. CDR3 bases: TGTGCCAGCAGCTCGGGTCCCGGGACTAGCGGGGGGGGCACAGATACGCAGTATTTT. This encodes CASSSGPGTSGGGTDTQYF.

The chain carries TRBV28 and TRBJ2-1, with D tentatively TRBD1 (6 bases). CDR1 is MDHEN, CDR2 SYDVKM, per germline. Trimming removed 7 bases at V and 1 base at J, with 17 bases between. The CDR3 is 16 amino acids. CDR3 residues: CASTPQGRGSYNEQFF. The CDR3 DNA follows: TGTGCCAGCACCCCACAGGGTCGAGGTTCCTACAATGAGCAGTTCTTC.

This chain links TRBV4-2 with TRBJ2-7; TRBD2 aligns across 15 bases. Trimming at V came to 2 bases and at J to 4 bases, leaving 12 bases not matched to a gene. This CDR3 contains 19 residues. The germline V gene encodes CDR1 LGHNA and CDR2 YNFKEQ. CDR3 nucleotides: TGTGCCAGCAGCCAAAGTCAACCAACCGGGACTAGCGGGGGGTACGAGCAGTACTTC. It is translated as CASSQSQPTGTSGGYEQYF.

A single count supports this clone. The CDR3 loop reads CAWSVGGTPADTQYF. The CDR3 DNA reads as TGTGCCTGGAGTGTAGGGGGCACCCCCGCAGATACGCAGTATTTT. The chain links TRBV30 to TRBJ2-3; 7 positions match TRBD1. J was trimmed by 4 bases and V by 0 bases; bases with no gene match: 7. Germline assignment: CDR1 GTSNPN and CDR2 SVGIG (reference sequence). This CDR3 region has 15 residues. Filled out from reference TRBV30 and TRBJ2-3, the complete variable domain reads SQTIHQWPATLVQPVGSPLSLECTVEGTSNPNLYWYRQAAGRGLQLLFYSVGIGQISSEVPQNLSASRPQDRQFILSSKKLLLSDSGFYLCAWSVGGTPADTQYFGPGTRLTVL.

The chain couples TRBV7-2 to TRBJ2-7; 8 bases map to TRBD2. Losses at the gene ends were 3 bases for V and 3 bases for J; bases not matched to a gene: 4. Germline V gene lookup returns CDR1 SGHTA and CDR2 FQGNSA. The CDR3 sequence is 14 residues long. The CDR3 region has the DNA TGTGCCAGCAGCTTCGGTAGCGGGGTCTACGAGCAGTACTTC. Protein: CASSFGSGVYEQYF.

The chain combines TRBV7-2 with TRBJ1-2, with 8 bases aligning to TRBD1. With V trimmed by 5 bases and J by 5 bases, 16 bases remained unmatched. The CDR3 length is 17 residues. Germline V gene lookup returns CDR1 SGHTA and CDR2 FQGNSA. CDR3 sequence reads: CASSPRGGQGGTYGYTF. CDR3 nucleotides: TGTGCCAGCAGCCCCCGTGGAGGACAGGGCGGGACGTATGGCTACACCTTC.

The V and J genes are TRBV9 and TRBJ1-3; 8 bases line up with TRBD1. Germline V gene lookup returns CDR1 SGDLS and CDR2 YYNGEE. The CDR3 spans 15 residues. Trimming removed 4 bases from V and 0 bases from J; junction bases left unmatched: 3. The CDR3 spells CASSITGGSGNTIYF. Written as DNA, the CDR3 is TGTGCCAGCAGCATTACAGGGGGCTCTGGAAACACCATATATTTT. Complete variable domain (other parts from reference TRBV9 and TRBJ1-3): DSGVTQTPKHLITATGQRVTLRCSPRSGDLSVYWYQQSLDQGLQFLIQYYNGEERAKGNILERFSAQQFPDLHSELNLSSLELGDSALYFCASSITGGSGNTIYFGEGSWLTVV.

The V call is TRBV15, the J call TRBJ2-3; TRBD2 might be the D (5 bases). Germline CDR1 and CDR2: LNHNV and YYDKDF (reference sequence). With 1 base removed from V and 0 bases from J, the gap between germline ends came to 11 bases. The CDR3 extends over 16 amino acids. As DNA, the CDR3 is TGTGCCACCAGCAGAGGGACTGGGTTTAGCACAGATACGCAGTATTTT. This encodes CATSRGTGFSTDTQYF.

This sequence joins TRBV13 and TRBJ2-2; D remains unclear. This CDR3 region has 17 residues. The germline V and J ends were trimmed by 4 bases and 0 bases, with 15 bases remaining between them. The germline gives CDR1 PRHDT, CDR2 FYEKMQ (reference sequence). CDR3 sequence: CASSSRPLNTNTGELFF. Written as DNA, the CDR3 is TGTGCCAGCAGCTCCCGCCCCCTAAATACGAACACCGGGGAGCTGTTTTTT.

In this sample, this clone turned up once. This chain connects TRBV3-1 (or the pseudogene TRBV3-2) to TRBJ1-1, with D uncertain. The V and J ends lost 3 bases and 7 bases respectively, with 6 bases between them. Germline CDR1 reads LGHDT; CDR2 reads YNNKEL (reference sequence). This CDR3 comprises 11 residues. The CDR3 is CASSHDFEAFF. CDR3 coding DNA: TGTGCCAGCAGCCACGACTTTGAAGCTTTCTTT.

The J gene is TRBJ2-7, the V gene TRBV7-9, with 10 positions matching TRBD1. CDR1 is SEHNR and CDR2 is FQNEAQ in the germline V gene (reference sequence). This CDR3 has 16 amino acids. V lost 0 bases to trimming and J lost 4 bases; unmatched junction nucleotides: 6. CDR3 loop: CASSLAFDRGRYEQYF. The CDR3 nucleotides read TGTGCCAGCAGCTTAGCGTTTGACAGGGGGCGGTACGAGCAGTACTTC.

The V gene is TRBV6-5, the J gene TRBJ1-2; 8 nucleotides align to TRBD1. Unmatched junction bases numbered 7, after V lost 0 bases and J lost 4 bases. In germline, CDR1 is MNHEY, CDR2 SVGAGI. The CDR3 totals 16 residues. The CDR3 DNA sequence: TGTGCCAGCAGTTACTCGACCCAGGGGGCGGTCTATGGCTACACCTTC. Its translation is CASSYSTQGAVYGYTF.

V is TRBV2 and J is TRBJ2-5; 8 bases agree with TRBD2. CDR3 size: 15 residues. The V gene's germline CDR1 is SNHLY and CDR2 FYNNEI. With 2 bases clipped from V and 2 bases from J, the junction kept 4 bases outside the gene matches. The CDR3 region has the DNA TGTGCCAGCAGTGAACTAACGGGAGGGCAAGAGACCCAGTACTTC. The encoded protein is CASSELTGGQETQYF.

The chain recombines TRBV19 with TRBJ2-1, with 7 bases fitting TRBD2. Germline values: CDR1 LNHDA, CDR2 SQIVND (reference sequence). Trimming at V came to 3 bases and at J to 7 bases, leaving 9 bases not matched to a gene. The CDR3 runs to 15 residues. The CDR3 DNA reads as TGTGCCAGTAGTATTATCGGGGGGTTAGGGAATGAGCAGTTCTTC. Translation: CASSIIGGLGNEQFF. The full variable domain, rest sourced from reference TRBV19 and TRBJ2-1, is DGGITQSPKYLFRKEGQNVTLSCEQNLNHDAMYWYRQDPGQGLRLIYYSQIVNDFQKGDIAEGYSVSREKKESFPLTVTSAQKNPTAFYLCASSIIGGLGNEQFFGPGTRLTVL.

The rearrangement links TRBV27 to TRBJ1-6; D might be TRBD1 (5 bases). V lost 3 bases and J lost 7, with 10 bases in between. The CDR3 is 14 amino acids. The germline gives CDR1 MNHEY, CDR2 SMNVEV (reference sequence). The CDR3 is CASSLGQINSPLHF. The CDR3 DNA sequence: TGTGCCAGCAGTTTGGGGCAGATCAATTCACCCCTCCACTTT.

The chain combines TRBV5-8 with TRBJ1-2, with D possibly matching TRBD1 (5 bases). V shed 1 base and J shed 6 bases, with 13 bases lying between them. The CDR3 has 14 amino acids. Germline CDR1 SGHTS, CDR2 YDEGEE. The CDR3 spells CASSLIPGLNGYTF. In DNA form, the CDR3 reads TGTGCCAGCAGCTTGATTCCAGGGTTGAATGGCTACACCTTC. Combining the CDR3 with reference TRBV5-8 and TRBJ1-2 gives the whole variable domain EAGVTQSPTHLIKTRGQQATLRCSPISGHTSVYWYQQALGLGLQFLLWYDEGEERNRGNFPPRFSGRQFPNYSSELNVNALELEDSALYLCASSLIPGLNGYTFGSGTRLTVV.

The genes are TRBV19 and TRBJ2-7, with TRBD2 matching over 8 bases. The V segment lost 5 bases and the J segment 2 bases; nucleotides outside the gene matches: 5. Per the germline V gene, CDR1 is LNHDA and CDR2 is SQIVND (reference sequence). The CDR3 extends over 14 amino acids. The CDR3 here is CASSVPGLAYEQYF. The CDR3 DNA follows: TGTGCCAGTAGTGTACCGGGACTAGCCTACGAGCAGTACTTC.

The sample holds one count of this clone. This chain links TRBV27 with TRBJ1-1; D unresolved. The length of the CDR3 is 13 residues. Per germline, CDR1 MNHEY and CDR2 SMNVEV (reference sequence). Deletions cut 10 bases from V and 0 bases from J, with 12 bases between. Here the CDR3 reads CATRLNLNTEAFF. CDR3 in DNA: TGTGCCACCCGACTAAACTTGAACACTGAAGCTTTCTTT.